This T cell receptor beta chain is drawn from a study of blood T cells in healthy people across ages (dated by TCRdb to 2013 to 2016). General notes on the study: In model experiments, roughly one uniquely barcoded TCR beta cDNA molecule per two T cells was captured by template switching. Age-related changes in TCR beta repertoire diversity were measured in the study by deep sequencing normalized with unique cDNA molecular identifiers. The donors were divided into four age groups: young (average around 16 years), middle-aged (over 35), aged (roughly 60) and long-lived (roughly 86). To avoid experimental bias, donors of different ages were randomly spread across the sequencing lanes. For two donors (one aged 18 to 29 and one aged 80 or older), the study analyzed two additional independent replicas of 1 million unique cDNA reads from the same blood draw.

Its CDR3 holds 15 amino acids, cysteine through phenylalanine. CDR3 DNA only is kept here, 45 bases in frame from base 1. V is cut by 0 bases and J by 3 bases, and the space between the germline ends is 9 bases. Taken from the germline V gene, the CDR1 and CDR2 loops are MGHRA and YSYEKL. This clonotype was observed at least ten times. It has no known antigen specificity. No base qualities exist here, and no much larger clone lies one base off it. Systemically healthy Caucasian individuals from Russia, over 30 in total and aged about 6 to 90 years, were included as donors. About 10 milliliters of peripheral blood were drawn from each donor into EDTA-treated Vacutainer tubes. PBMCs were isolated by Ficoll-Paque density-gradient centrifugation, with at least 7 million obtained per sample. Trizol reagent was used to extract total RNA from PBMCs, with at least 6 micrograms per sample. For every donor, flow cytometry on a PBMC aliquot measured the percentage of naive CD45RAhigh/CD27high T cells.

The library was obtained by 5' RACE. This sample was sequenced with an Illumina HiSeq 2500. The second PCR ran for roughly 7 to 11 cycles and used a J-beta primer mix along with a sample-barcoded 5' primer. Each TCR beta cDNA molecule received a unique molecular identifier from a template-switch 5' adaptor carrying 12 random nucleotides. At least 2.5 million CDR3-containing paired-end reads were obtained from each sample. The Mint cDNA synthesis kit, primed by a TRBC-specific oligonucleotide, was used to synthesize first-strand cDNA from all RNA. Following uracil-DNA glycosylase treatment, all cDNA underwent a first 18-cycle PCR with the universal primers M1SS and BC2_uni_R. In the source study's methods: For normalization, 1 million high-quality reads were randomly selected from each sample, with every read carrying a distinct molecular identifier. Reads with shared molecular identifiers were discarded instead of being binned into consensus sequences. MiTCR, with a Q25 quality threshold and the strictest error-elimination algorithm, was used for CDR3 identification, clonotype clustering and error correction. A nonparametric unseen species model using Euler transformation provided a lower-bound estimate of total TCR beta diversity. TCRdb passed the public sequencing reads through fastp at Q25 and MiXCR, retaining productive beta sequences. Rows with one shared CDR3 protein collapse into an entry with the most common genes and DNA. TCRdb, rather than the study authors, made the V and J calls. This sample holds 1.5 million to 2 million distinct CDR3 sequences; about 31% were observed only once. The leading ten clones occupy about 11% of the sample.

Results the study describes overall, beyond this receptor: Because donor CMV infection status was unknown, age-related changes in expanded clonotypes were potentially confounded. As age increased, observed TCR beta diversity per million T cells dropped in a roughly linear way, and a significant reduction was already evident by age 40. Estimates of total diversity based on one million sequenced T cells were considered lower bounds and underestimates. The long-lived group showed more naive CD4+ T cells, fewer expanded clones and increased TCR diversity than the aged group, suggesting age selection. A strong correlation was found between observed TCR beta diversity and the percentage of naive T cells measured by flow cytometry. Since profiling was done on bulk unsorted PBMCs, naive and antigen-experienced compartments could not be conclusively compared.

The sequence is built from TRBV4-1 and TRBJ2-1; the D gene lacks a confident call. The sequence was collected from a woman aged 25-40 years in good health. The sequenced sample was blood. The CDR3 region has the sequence CASSQDTLVYNEQFF. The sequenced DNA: TGCGCCAGCAGCCAAGATACACTCGTCTACAATGAGCAGTTCTTC.